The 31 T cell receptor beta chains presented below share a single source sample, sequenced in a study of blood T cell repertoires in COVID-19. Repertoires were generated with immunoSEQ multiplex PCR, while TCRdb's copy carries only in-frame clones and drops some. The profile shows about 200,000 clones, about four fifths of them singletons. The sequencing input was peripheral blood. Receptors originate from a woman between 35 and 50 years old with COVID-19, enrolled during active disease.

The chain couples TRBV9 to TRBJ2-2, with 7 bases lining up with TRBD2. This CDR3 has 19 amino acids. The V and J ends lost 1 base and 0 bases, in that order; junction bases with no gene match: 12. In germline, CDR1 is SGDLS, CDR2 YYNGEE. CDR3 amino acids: CASSVTRETGGTNTGELFF. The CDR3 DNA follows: TGTGCCAGCAGCGTAACTAGGGAAACGGGGGGAACGAACACCGGGGAGCTGTTTTTT.

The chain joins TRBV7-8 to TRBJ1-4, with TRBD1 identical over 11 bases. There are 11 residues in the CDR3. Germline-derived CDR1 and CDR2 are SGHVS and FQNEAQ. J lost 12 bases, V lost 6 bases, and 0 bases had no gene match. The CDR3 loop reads CASRDRGQLFF. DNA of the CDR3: TGTGCCAGCAGGGACAGGGGGCAACTGTTTTTT.

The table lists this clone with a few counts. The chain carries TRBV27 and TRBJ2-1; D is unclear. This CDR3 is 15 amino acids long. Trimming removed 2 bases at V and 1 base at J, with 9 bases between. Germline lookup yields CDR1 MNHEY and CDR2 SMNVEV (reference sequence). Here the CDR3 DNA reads TGTGCCAGCAGTTTAATGGCGGTGTCCTACAATGAGCAGTTCTTC. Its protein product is CASSLMAVSYNEQFF.

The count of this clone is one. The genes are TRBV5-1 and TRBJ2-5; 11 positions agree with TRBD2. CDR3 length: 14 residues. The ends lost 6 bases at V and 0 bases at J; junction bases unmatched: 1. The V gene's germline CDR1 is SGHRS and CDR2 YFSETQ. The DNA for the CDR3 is TGCGCCAGCACTAGCGGGGGGTACCAAGAGACCCAGTACTTC. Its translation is CASTSGGYQETQYF.

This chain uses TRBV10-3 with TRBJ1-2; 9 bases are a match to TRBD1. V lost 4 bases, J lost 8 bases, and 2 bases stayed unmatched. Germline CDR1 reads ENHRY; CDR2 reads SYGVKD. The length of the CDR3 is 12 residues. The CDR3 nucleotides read TGTGCCATCAGTGGGACAGGGGACGGCTACACCTTC. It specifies CAISGTGDGYTF.

Here the CDR3 reads CASSRQNYGYTF. The CDR3 DNA is TGTGCCAGCAGCCGACAAAACTATGGCTACACCTTC. This chain connects TRBV3-1 (or the pseudogene TRBV3-2) to TRBJ1-2; D unresolved. V was shortened by 4 bases and J by 2 bases, with 5 bases between the two germline ends. CDR1 LGHDT and CDR2 YNNKEL come from the germline V gene (reference sequence). This CDR3 region has 12 residues.

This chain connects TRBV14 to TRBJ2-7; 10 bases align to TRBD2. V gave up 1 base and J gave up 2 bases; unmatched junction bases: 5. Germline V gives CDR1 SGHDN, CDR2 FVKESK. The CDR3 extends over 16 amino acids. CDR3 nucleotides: TGTGCCAGCAGCCAAGTGAAAGCGGGAGGGCCCTACGAGCAGTACTTC. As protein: CASSQVKAGGPYEQYF.

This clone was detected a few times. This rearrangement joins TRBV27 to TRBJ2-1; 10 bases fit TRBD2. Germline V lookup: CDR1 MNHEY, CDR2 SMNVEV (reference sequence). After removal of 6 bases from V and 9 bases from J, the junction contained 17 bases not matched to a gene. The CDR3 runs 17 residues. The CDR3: CASRFLFTSGILTEQFF. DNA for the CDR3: TGTGCCAGCAGGTTTCTGTTTACTAGCGGGATCCTGACTGAGCAGTTCTTC.

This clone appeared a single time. For the CDR3, the DNA is TGCGCCAGCAGCTTGGTGCAGGGGAAAGGAGCTTTCTTT. The encoded protein is CASSLVQGKGAFF. The genes are TRBV5-1 and TRBJ1-1; tentative D call: TRBD1 (6 bases). The CDR3 runs 13 residues. Trimming removed 0 bases from V and 10 bases from J, with 13 bases in between. The V gene's germline CDR1 is SGHRS and CDR2 YFSETQ.

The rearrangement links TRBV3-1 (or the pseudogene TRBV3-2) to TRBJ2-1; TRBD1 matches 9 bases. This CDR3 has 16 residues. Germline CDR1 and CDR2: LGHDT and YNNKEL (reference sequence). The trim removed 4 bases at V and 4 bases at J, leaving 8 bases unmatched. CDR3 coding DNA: TGTGCCAGCAGCCCAATTGGGACAGGGCCGTACAATGAGCAGTTCTTC. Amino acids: CASSPIGTGPYNEQFF.

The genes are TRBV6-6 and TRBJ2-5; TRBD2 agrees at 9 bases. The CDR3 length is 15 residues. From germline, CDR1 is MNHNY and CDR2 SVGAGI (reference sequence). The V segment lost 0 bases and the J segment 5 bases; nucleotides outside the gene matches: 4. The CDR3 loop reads CASSYSSSGMETQYF. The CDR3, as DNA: TGTGCCAGCAGTTACTCGTCTAGCGGGATGGAGACCCAGTACTTC.

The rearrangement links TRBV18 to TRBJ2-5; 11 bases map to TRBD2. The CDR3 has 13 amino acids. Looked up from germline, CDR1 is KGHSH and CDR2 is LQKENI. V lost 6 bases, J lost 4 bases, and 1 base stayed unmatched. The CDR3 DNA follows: TGTGCCAGCTCTAGCGGGAGGGGAGAGACCCAGTACTTC. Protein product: CASSSGRGETQYF.

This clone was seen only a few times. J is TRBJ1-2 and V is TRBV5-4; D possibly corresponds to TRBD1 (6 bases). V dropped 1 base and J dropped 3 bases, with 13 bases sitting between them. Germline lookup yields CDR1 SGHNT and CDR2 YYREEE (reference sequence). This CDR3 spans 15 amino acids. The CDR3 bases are TGTGCCAGCAGCTTGACAGGGCCTACTTACTATGGCTACACCTTC. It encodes CASSLTGPTYYGYTF.

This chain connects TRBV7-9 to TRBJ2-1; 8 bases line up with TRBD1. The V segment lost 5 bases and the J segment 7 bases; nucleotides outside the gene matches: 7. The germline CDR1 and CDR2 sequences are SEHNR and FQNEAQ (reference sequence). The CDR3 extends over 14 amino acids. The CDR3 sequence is CASSRGQGRNEQFF. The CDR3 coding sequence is TGTGCCAGCAGCCGAGGACAGGGAAGGAATGAGCAGTTCTTC.

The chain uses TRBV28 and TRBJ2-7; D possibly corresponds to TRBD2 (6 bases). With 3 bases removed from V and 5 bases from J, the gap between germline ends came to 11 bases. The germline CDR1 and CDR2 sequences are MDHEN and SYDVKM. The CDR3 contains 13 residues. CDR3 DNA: TGTGCCAGCAGTTTCGAGGGACTCAACGAGCAGTACTTC. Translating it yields CASSFEGLNEQYF.

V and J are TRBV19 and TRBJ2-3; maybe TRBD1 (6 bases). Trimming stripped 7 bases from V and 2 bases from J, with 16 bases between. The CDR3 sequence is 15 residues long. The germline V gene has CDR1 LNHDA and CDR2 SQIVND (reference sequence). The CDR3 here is CASTETGYYTDTQYF. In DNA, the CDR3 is TGTGCCAGTACCGAAACAGGGTACTACACAGATACGCAGTATTTT.

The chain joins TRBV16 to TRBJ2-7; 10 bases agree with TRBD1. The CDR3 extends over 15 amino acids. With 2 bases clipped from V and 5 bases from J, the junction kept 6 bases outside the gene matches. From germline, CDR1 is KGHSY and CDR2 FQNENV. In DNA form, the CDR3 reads TGTGCCAGCAGCCAAGAAGGGGACAGGGGACACGAGCAGTACTTC. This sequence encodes CASSQEGDRGHEQYF.

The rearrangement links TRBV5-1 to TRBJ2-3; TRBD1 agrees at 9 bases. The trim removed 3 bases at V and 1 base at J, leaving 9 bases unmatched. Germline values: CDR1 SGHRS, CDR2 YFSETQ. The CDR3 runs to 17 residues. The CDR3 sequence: CASSSGTGSGGTDTQYF. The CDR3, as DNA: TGCGCCAGCAGCTCCGGGACAGGGAGCGGAGGCACAGATACGCAGTATTTT.

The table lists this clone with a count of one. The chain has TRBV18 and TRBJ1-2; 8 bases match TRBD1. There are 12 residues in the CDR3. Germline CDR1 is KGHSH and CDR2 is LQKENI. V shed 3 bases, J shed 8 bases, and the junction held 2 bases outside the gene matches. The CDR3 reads CASSPTGDGYTF. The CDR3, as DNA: TGTGCCAGCTCACCGACAGGGGACGGCTACACCTTC.

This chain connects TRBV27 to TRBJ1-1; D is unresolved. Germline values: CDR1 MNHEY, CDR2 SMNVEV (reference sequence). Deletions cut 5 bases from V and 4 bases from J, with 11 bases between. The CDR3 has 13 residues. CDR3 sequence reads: CASSREGGTEAFF. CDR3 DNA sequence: TGTGCCAGCAGTAGGGAAGGAGGCACTGAAGCTTTCTTT.

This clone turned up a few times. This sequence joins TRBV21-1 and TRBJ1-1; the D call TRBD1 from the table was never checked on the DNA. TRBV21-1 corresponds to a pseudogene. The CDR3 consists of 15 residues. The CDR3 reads CASSRKTGGSTEAFF. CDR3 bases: TGTGCCAGCAGCAGGAAGACAGGGGGTAGCACTGAAGCTTTCTTT.

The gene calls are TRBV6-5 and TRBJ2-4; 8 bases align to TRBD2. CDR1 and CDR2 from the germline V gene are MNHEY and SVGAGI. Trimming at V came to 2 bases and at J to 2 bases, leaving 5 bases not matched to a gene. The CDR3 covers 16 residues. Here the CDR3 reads CASSYTIAGSKNIQYF. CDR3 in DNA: TGTGCCAGCAGTTACACGATAGCGGGGTCCAAAAACATTCAGTACTTC.

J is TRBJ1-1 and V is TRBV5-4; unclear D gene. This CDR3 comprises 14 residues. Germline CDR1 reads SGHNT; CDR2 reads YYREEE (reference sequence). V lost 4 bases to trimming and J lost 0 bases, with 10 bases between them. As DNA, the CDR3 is TGTGCCAGCAGCCCCCCGTCAGTGAACACTGAAGCTTTCTTT. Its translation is CASSPPSVNTEAFF.

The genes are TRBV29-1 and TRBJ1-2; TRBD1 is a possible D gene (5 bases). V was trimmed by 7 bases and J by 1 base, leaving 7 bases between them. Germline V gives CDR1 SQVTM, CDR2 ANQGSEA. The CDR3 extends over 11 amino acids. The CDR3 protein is CSAGGNYGYTF. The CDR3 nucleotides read TGCAGCGCCGGGGGTAACTATGGCTACACCTTC.

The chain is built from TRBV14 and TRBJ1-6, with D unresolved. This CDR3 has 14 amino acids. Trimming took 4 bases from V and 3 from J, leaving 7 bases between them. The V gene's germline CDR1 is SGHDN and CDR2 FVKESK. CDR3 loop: CASSPDLYNSPLHF. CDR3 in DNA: TGTGCCAGCAGCCCAGACCTCTATAATTCACCCCTCCACTTT. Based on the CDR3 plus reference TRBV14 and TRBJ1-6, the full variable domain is EAGVTQFPSHSVIEKGQTVTLRCDPISGHDNLYWYRRVMGKEIKFLLHFVKESKQDESGMPNNRFLAERTGGTYSTLKVQPAELEDSGVYFCASSPDLYNSPLHFGNGTRLTVT.

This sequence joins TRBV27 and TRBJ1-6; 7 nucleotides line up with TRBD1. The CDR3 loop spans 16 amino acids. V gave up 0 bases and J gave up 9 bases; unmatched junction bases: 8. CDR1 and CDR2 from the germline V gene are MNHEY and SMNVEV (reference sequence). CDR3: CASSLSGQAPISPLHF. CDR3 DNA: TGTGCCAGCAGTTTATCCGGACAGGCTCCCATTTCACCCCTCCACTTT.

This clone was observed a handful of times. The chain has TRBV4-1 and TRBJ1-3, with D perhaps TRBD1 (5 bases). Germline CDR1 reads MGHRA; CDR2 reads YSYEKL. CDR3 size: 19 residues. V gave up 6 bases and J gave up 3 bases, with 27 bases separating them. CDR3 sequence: CASRPGLIRDRRIGNTIYF. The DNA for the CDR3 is TGCGCCAGCAGGCCGGGACTGATCAGAGACAGACGAATTGGAAACACCATATATTTT.

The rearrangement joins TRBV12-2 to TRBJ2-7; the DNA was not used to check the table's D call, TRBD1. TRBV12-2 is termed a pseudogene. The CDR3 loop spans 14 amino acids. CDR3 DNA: TGTGCAAGTCGCTTTTGCCACAGATCCTACGAGCAGTACTTC. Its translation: CASRFCHRSYEQYF.

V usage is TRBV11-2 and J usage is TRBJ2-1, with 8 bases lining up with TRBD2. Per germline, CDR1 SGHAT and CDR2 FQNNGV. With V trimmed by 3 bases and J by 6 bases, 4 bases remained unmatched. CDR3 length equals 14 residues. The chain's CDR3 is CASSLAGTSNEQFF. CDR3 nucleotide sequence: TGTGCCAGCAGCTTGGCCGGGACTAGCAATGAGCAGTTCTTC.

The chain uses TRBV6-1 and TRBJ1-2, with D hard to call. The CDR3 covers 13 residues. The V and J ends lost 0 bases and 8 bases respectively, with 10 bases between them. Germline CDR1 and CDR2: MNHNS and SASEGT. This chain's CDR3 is CASSEAPGNGYTF. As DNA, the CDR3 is TGTGCCAGCAGTGAAGCGCCAGGAAACGGCTACACCTTC.

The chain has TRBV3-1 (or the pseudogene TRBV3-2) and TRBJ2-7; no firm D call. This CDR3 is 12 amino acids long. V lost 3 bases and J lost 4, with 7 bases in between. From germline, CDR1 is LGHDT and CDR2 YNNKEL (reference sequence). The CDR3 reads CASSHYFYEQYF. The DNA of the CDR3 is TGTGCCAGCAGCCATTACTTTTACGAGCAGTACTTC.